These 10 T cell receptor beta chains were all obtained from the same sample, sequenced in a study of blood T cell repertoires in COVID-19. Repertoires were generated with immunoSEQ multiplex PCR, while TCRdb's copy carries only in-frame clones and drops some. The profile covers around 250,000 clones, with 86% appearing a single time and around 12% taken by the ten largest. The sequenced sample was peripheral blood. The receptor source for this set is a man older than 75 with acute or convalescent COVID-19.

The rearrangement uses TRBV10-3 and TRBJ2-7; 9 bases fit TRBD1. This CDR3 contains 12 residues. Germline CDR1 and CDR2: ENHRY and SYGVKD. The junction had 9 bases not matched to a gene; V was cut back by 11 bases and J by 7 bases. The DNA of the CDR3 is TGTGCCGTGAGCAGGACAGGGGAAGAGCAGTACTTC. Residues: CAVSRTGEEQYF.

This chain uses TRBV9 with TRBJ1-1; 9 nucleotides match TRBD1. The CDR3 is 15 amino acids. Trimming took 7 bases from V and 0 from J; bases not matched to a gene: 7. From germline, CDR1 is SGDLS and CDR2 YYNGEE. CDR3 coding DNA: TGTGCCAGCGGAAGGACAGGGGCCCTGAACACTGAAGCTTTCTTT. Translation gives CASGRTGALNTEAFF. Full variable domain (missing parts from reference TRBV9 and TRBJ1-1): DSGVTQTPKHLITATGQRVTLRCSPRSGDLSVYWYQQSLDQGLQFLIQYYNGEERAKGNILERFSAQQFPDLHSELNLSSLELGDSALYFCASGRTGALNTEAFFGQGTRLTVV.

The chain is built from TRBV29-1 and TRBJ1-1, with D unclear. CDR1 is SQVTM and CDR2 is ANQGSEA in the germline V gene. The CDR3 extends over 13 amino acids. Trimming removed 6 bases from V and 0 bases from J, with 11 bases in between. The DNA of the CDR3 is TGCAGCGTCGAACGGGTCCTGAACACTGAAGCTTTCTTT. It specifies CSVERVLNTEAFF.

As to this clone: The sample holds other DNA sequences that translate to the same CDR3. The gene calls are TRBV9 and TRBJ1-4; D possibly corresponds to TRBD1 (5 bases). This CDR3 comprises 14 residues. The V gene lost 0 bases and the J gene lost 6 bases, with 9 bases spanning the gap. Germline CDR1 reads SGDLS; CDR2 reads YYNGEE. In DNA form, the CDR3 reads TGTGCCAGCAGCGTAGGCAGGGTTGATGAAAAACTGTTTTTT. The encoded protein is CASSVGRVDEKLFF.

The genes are TRBV24-1 and TRBJ2-2, with D tentatively TRBD1 (6 bases). Germline CDR1 KGHDR, CDR2 SFDVKD. The CDR3 has 14 residues. Trimming removed 9 bases at V and 7 bases at J, with 17 bases between. CDR3 DNA: TGTGCCACCGCCCAACACAGGGTCAGCGGGGAGCTGTTTTTT. This codes for CATAQHRVSGELFF.

The chain links TRBV7-6 to TRBJ2-3; a weak D match, TRBD2 (6 bases). V dropped 0 bases and J dropped 6 bases, with 16 bases sitting between them. The CDR3 loop spans 16 amino acids. CDR1 SGHVS and CDR2 FNYEAQ come from the germline V gene. The CDR3 coding sequence is TGTGCCAGCAGCTTAGCCTCGGGAGCGGGTAGGGATACGCAGTATTTT. Encoded protein: CASSLASGAGRDTQYF.

The chain is built from TRBV11-2 and TRBJ2-2; a weak D match, TRBD2 (6 bases). V was trimmed by 0 bases and J by 2 bases, leaving 10 bases between them. The CDR3 spans 16 residues. Per germline, CDR1 SGHAT and CDR2 FQNNGV. CDR3: CASSLDGGFNTGELFF. The CDR3 DNA sequence: TGTGCCAGCAGCTTAGATGGGGGGTTCAACACCGGGGAGCTGTTTTTT.

Details on this clone: One junction end disagrees with the germline gene, perhaps due to a read error. The genes are TRBV12-3 or TRBV12-4 and TRBJ2-1; 8 bases line up with TRBD2. This CDR3 is 13 amino acids long. This chain's CDR3 is CASSSPPRTSTLF. In DNA form, the CDR3 reads TGTGCCAGCAGCTCCCCCCCACGGACTAGCACCCTCTTC.

The chain has TRBV29-1 and TRBJ2-7; 14 positions agree with TRBD2. The CDR3 sequence is 14 residues long. Germline CDR1 is SQVTM and CDR2 is ANQGSEA. V shed 5 bases, J shed 6 bases, and the junction held 6 bases outside the gene matches. CDR3 DNA: TGCAGCGTTTTTGGGACTAGCGGGAGATCCGAGCAGTACTTC. This translates into CSVFGTSGRSEQYF.

This chain links TRBV5-5 with TRBJ1-4, with D unclear. The CDR3 runs to 15 residues. Trimming removed 4 bases at V and 0 bases at J, with 10 bases between. Germline CDR1 and CDR2: SGHKS and YYEKEE (reference sequence). CDR3 sequence reads: CASSPSVPTNEKLFF. CDR3 nucleotide sequence: TGTGCCAGCAGCCCCTCGGTTCCAACTAATGAAAAACTGTTTTTT.